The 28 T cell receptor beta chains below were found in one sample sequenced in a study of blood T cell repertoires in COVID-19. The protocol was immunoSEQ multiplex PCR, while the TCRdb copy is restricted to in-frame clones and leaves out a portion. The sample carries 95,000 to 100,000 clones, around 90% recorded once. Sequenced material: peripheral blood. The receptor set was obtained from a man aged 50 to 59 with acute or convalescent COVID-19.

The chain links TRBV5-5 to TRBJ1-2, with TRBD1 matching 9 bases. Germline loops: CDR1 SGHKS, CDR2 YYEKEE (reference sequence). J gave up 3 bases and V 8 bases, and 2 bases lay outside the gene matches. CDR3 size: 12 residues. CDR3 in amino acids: CASTGGDYGYTF. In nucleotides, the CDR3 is TGTGCCAGTACAGGGGGCGACTATGGCTACACCTTC.

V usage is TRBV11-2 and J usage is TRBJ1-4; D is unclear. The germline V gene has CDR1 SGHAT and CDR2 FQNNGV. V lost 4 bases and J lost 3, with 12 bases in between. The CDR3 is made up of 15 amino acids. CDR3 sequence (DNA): TGTGCCAGCAGCTCCGCTGGGAGGGCTAATGAAAAACTGTTTTTT. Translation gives CASSSAGRANEKLFF. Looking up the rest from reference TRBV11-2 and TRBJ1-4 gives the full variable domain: EAGVAQSPRYKIIEKRQSVAFWCNPISGHATLYWYQQILGQGPKLLIQFQNNGVVDDSQLPKDRFSAERLKGVDSTLKIQPAKLEDSAVYLCASSSAGRANEKLFFGSGTQLSVL.

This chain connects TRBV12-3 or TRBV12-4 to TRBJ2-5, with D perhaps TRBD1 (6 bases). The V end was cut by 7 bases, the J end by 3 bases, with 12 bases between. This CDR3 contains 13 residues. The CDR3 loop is CASTQGSKETQYF. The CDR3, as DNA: TGTGCCAGCACCCAGGGGTCCAAAGAGACCCAGTACTTC.

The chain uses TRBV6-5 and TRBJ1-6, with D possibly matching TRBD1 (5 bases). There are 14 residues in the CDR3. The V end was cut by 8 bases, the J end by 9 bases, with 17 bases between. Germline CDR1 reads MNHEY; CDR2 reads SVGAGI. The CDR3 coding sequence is TGTGCCAGCGGTTTGACAGACGGGAGTTCACCCCTCCACTTT. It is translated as CASGLTDGSSPLHF.

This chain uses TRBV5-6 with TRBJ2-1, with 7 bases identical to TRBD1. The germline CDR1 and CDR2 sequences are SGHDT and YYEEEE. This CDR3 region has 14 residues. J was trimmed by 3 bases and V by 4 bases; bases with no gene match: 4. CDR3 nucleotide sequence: TGTGCCAGCAGCAGTGGGACAGACTACAATGAGCAGTTCTTC. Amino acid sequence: CASSSGTDYNEQFF.

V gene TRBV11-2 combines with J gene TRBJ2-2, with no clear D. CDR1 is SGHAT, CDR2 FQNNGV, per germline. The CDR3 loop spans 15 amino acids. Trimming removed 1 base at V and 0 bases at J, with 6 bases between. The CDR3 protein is CASSLVTANTGELFF. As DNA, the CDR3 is TGTGCCAGCAGCTTAGTAACGGCGAACACCGGGGAGCTGTTTTTT. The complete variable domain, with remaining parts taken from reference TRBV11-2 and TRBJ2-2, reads EAGVAQSPRYKIIEKRQSVAFWCNPISGHATLYWYQQILGQGPKLLIQFQNNGVVDDSQLPKDRFSAERLKGVDSTLKIQPAKLEDSAVYLCASSLVTANTGELFFGEGSRLTVL.

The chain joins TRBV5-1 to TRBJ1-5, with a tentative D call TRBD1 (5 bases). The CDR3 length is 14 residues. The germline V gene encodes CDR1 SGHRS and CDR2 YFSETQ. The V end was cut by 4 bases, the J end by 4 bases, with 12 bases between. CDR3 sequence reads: CASSHGGGNQPQHF. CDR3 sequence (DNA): TGCGCCAGCAGCCATGGGGGGGGGAATCAGCCCCAGCATTTT.

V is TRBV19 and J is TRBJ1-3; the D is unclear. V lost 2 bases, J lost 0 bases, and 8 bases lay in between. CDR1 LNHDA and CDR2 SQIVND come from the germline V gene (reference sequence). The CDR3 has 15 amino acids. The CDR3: CASSILTNSGNTIYF. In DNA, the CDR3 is TGTGCCAGTAGTATACTCACTAACTCTGGAAACACCATATATTTT.

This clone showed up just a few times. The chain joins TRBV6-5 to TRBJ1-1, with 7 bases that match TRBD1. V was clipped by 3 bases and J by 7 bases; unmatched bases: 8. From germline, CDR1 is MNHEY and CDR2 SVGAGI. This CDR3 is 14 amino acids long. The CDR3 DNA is TGTGCCAGCAGTTATCTCGGACAGGTCCTTGAAGCTTTCTTT. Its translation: CASSYLGQVLEAFF.

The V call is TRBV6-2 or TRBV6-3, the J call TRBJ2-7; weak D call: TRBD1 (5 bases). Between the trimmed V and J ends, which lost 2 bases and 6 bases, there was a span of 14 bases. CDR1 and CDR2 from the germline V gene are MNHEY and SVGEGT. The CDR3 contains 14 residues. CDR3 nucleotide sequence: TGTGCCAGCAGTTACAAGGGGTCCGAAAGCGAGCAGTACTTC. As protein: CASSYKGSESEQYF.

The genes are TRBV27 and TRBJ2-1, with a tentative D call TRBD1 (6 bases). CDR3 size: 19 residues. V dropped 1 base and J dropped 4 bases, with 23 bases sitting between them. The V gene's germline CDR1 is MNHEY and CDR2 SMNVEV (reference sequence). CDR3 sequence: CASSLFPYPGEGIYNEQFF. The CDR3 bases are TGTGCCAGCAGTTTATTCCCCTATCCAGGGGAAGGGATATACAATGAGCAGTTCTTC.

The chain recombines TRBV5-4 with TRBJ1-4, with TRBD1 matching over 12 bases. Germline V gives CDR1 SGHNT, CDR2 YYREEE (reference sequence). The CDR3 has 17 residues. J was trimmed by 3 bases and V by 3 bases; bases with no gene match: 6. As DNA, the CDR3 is TGTGCCAGCAGCTCCCGGGGACAGGGGGCGGCTAATGAAAAACTGTTTTTT. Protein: CASSSRGQGAANEKLFF.

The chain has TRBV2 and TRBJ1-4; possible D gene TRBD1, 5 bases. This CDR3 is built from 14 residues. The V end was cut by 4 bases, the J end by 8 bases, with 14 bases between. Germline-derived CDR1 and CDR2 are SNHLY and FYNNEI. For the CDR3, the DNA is TGTGCCAGCAGTGGGGACTCAGCGGGAGAAAAACTGTTTTTT. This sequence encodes CASSGDSAGEKLFF.

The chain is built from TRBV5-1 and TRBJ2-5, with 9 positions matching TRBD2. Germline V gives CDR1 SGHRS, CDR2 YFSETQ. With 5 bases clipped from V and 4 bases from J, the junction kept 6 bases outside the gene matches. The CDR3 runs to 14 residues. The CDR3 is CASSSGGAAETQYF. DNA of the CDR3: TGCGCCAGCAGTAGCGGGGGCGCTGCAGAGACCCAGTACTTC. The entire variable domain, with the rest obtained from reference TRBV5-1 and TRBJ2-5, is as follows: KAGVTQTPRYLIKTRGQQVTLSCSPISGHRSVSWYQQTPGQGLQFLFEYFSETQRNKGNFPGRFSGRQFSNSRSEMNVSTLELGDSALYLCASSSGGAAETQYFGPGTRLLVL.

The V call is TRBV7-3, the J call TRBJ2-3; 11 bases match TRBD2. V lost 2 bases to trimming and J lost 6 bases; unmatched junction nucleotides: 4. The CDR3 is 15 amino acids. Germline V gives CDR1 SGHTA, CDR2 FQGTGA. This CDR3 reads CASSLASGGPDTQYF. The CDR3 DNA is TGTGCCAGCAGCTTAGCTAGCGGGGGGCCGGATACGCAGTATTTT.

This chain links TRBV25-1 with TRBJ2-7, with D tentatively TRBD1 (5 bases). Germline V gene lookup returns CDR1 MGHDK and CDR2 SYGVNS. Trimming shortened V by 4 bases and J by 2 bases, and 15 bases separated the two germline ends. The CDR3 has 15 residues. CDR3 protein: CASSGERGSPYEQYF. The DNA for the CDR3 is TGTGCCAGCAGTGGTGAAAGGGGATCTCCCTACGAGCAGTACTTC.

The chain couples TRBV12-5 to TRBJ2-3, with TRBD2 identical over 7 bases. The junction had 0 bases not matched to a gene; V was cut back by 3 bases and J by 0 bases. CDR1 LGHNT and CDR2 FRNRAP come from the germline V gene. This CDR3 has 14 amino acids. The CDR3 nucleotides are TGTGCTAGTGGTTTAGCGGGGAGCACAGATACGCAGTATTTT. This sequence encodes CASGLAGSTDTQYF.

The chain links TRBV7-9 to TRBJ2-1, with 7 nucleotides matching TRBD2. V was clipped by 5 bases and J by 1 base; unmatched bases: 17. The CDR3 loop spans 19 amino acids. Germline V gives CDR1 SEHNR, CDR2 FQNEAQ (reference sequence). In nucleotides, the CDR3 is TGTGCCAGCAGCCCGCTTCGGGGCGGGGGTGATCATTCCTACAATGAGCAGTTCTTC. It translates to CASSPLRGGGDHSYNEQFF.

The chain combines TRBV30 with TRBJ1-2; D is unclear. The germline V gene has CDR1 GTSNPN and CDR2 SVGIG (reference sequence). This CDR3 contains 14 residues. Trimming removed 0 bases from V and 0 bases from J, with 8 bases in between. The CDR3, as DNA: TGTGCCTGGAGTGTAATGGGAGCTAACTATGGCTACACCTTC. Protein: CAWSVMGANYGYTF.

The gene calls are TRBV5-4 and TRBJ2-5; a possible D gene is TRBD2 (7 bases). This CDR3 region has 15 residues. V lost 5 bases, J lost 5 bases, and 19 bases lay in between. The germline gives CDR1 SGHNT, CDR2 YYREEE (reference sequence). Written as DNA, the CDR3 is TGTGCCAGCAGACCGGAGGGGGGGGGCCTGGAGACCCAGTACTTC. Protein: CASRPEGGGLETQYF.

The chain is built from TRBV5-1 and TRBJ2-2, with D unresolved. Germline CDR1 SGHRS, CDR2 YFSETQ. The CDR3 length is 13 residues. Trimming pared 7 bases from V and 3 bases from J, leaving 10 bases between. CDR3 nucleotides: TGCGCCAGCTCGGAAGACTACACCGGGGAGCTGTTTTTT. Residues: CASSEDYTGELFF.

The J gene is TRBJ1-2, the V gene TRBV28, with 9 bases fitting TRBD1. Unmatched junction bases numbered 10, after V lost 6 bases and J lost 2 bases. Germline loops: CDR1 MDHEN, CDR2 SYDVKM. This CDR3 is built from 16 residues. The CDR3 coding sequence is TGTGCCAGCAGACTACCCGTAGGACAGGGGAACTATGGCTACACCTTC. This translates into CASRLPVGQGNYGYTF.

The CDR3 DNA reads as TGTGCCAGCAGTCCCCCCGCTAGCGGCCATGAGCAGTTCTTC. This sequence encodes CASSPPASGHEQFF. This chain connects TRBV6-2 or TRBV6-3 to TRBJ2-1, with 7 nucleotides matching TRBD2. Germline values: CDR1 MNHEY, CDR2 SVGEGT. Unmatched junction bases numbered 9, after V lost 5 bases and J lost 8 bases. The CDR3 runs to 14 residues.

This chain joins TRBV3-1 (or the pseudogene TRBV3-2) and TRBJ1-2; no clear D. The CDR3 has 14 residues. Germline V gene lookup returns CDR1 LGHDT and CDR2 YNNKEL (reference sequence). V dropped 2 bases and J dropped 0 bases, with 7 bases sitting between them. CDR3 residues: CASSQWPTNYGYTF. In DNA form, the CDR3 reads TGTGCCAGCAGCCAATGGCCAACTAACTATGGCTACACCTTC.

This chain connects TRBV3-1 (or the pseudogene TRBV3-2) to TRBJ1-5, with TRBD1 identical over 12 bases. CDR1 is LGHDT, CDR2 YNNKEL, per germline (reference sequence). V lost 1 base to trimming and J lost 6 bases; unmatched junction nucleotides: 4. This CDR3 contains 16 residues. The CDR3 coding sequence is TGTGCCAGCAGCCAAGCGGGACAGGGGGCGGGTCAGCCCCAGCATTTT. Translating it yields CASSQAGQGAGQPQHF.

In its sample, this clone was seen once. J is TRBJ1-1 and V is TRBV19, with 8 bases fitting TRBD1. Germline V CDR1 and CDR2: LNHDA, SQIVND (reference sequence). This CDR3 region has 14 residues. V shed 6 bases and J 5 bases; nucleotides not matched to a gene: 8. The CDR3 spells CASRTGGAGTEAFF. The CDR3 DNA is TGTGCCAGTAGAACAGGGGGTGCGGGGACTGAAGCTTTCTTT. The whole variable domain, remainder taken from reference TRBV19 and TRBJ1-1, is DGGITQSPKYLFRKEGQNVTLSCEQNLNHDAMYWYRQDPGQGLRLIYYSQIVNDFQKGDIAEGYSVSREKKESFPLTVTSAQKNPTAFYLCASRTGGAGTEAFFGQGTRLTVV.

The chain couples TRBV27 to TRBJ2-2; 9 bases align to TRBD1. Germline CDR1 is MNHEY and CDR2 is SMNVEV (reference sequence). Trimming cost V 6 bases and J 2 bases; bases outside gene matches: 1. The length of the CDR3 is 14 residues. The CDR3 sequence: CASRDRGNTGELFF. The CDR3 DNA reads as TGTGCCAGCAGGGACAGGGGAAACACCGGGGAGCTGTTTTTT.

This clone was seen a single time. The CDR3 DNA reads TGCGCCAGCAGCCGGGGCGTCGGCAATCAGCCCCAGCATTTT. This encodes CASSRGVGNQPQHF. The rearrangement joins TRBV4-3 to TRBJ1-5, with TRBD1 as a possible D gene (5 bases). Trimming removed 4 bases at V and 2 bases at J, with 9 bases between. The CDR3 is made up of 14 amino acids. CDR1 LGHNA and CDR2 YSLEER come from the germline V gene.